This T cell receptor (beta chain) derives from a study of cytomegalovirus exposure and HLA in healthy donors. Though probably carrying unrecorded immune exposures, donors were nominally healthy at sampling. Worth noting for this clone: What it binds is not known.

Study-level points and caveats: The authors later found most CMV-associated TCR beta chains appeared HLA-restricted. In a later analysis, TCR beta V- and J-gene trimming showed a link to a missense DCLRE1C variant.

PCR was performed using 60 Vbeta and 13 Jbeta primers. TCRdb keeps only in-frame clones here, not all; method: immunoSEQ multiplex PCR. The top ten hold around 1.8% of the sample, which has around 95,000 clones, over 65% seen once. The CDR3 covers 16 residues. Trimming cost V 0 bases and J 5 bases, with 13 bases left between them. Germline lookup yields CDR1 SGHDN and CDR2 FVKESK. The sequenced sample consisted of PBMCs. The chain combines TRBV14 with TRBJ2-2; possible D gene TRBD1, 5 bases. This TCR came from a male donor in good health and CMV-seronegative. The CDR3 DNA reads TGTGCCAGCAGCCAAGATCCCCAGGGATGGACCGGGGAGCTGTTTTTT. This gives the protein CASSQDPQGWTGELFF.